A selection of T cell receptor beta chains follows, all from one sample in a study of blood T cell repertoires in COVID-19. The data were produced by immunoSEQ multiplex PCR, yet TCRdb's version contains in-frame clones alone and is incomplete. The data show some 94,000 clones, over 80% seen once. The material sequenced was peripheral blood. These TCRs come from a man in his 70s with active or convalescent COVID-19. CDR3s include the opening cysteine and the closing phenylalanine or tryptophan. D genes are given only for firm matches. Clone size is shown for a subset of rows, as once, few, many or a class of expanded clone.

TRBV28	14	TRBD1	TRBJ1-1	NA	TGTGCCAGTTACTCCGGGACAGGGGGCACTGAAGCTTTCTTT	CASYSGTGGTEAFF
TRBV15	13	NA	TRBJ2-5	NA	TGTGCCACCAGCAGAGAGCGACAAGAGACCCAGTACTTC	CATSRERQETQYF
TRBV5-1	17	TRBD2	TRBJ2-3	once	TGCGCCAGCAGCGCCCGGAGATTAGCGGGAGGTACAGATACGCAGTATTTT	CASSARRLAGGTDTQYF
TRBV7-2	15	TRBD1	TRBJ2-7	NA	TGTGCCAGCAGCCCAGGGACAGCGACATCCTACGAGCAGTACTTC	CASSPGTATSYEQYF
TRBV18	17	TRBD2	TRBJ2-3	NA	TGTGCCAGCTCACCAATTTCTAGCGGGGGCCAAGGGGATACGCAGTATTTT	CASSPISSGGQGDTQYF
TRBV7-2	10	NA	TRBJ2-5	NA	TGTGCCAGCAGCCGGGAGACCCAGTACTTC	CASSRETQYF
TRBV6-5	14	TRBD1	TRBJ2-3	NA	TGTGCCAGCACTAGGGAGAGGGGGCGCGATACGCAGTATTTT	CASTRERGRDTQYF
TRBV5-1	13	NA	TRBJ2-2	few	TGCGCCAGCAGCCCCGGGGTGACCGGGGAGCTGTTTTTT	CASSPGVTGELFF
TRBV5-1	13	NA	TRBJ2-5	NA	TGCGCCAGCAGCTCCGGGACTCGAGAGACCCAGTACTTC	CASSSGTRETQYF
TRBV6-5	15	NA	TRBJ2-4	NA	TGTGCCAGCAGGCCGGGACATCTAGCCAAAAACATTCAGTACTTC	CASRPGHLAKNIQYF